This record covers a single T cell receptor beta chain. What it binds is not known. Random-hexamer reverse transcription was applied to about 0.5 to 1 ug RNA. TCRdb itself ran the immunoSEQ multiplex PCR reads through MiXCR, one entry per CDR3 protein. The sample carries about 100,000 distinct CDR3 sequences, 95% recorded once. This sample is drawn from a study of CD8 T cells in Susac syndrome. The study, taken as a whole, reports: CD8+ clonal expansion in Susac was maximal in TEMRA cells and in active patients.

Peripheral blood CD8+ and CD4+ T cells were profiled by TCR beta sequencing. CDR3 size: 16 residues. The V gene lost 0 bases and the J gene lost 4 bases, with 14 bases spanning the gap. Sequenced input: CD8+ T cells from PBMCs. The rearrangement links TRBV23-1 to TRBJ2-3; D might be TRBD2 (6 bases). TRBV23-1 is an ORF, and what it does is uncertain. The sequence was collected from a human donor with Susac syndrome. The CDR3 region is CASSQSAEGLADTQYF. In DNA, the CDR3 is TGCGCCAGCAGTCAATCGGCGGAGGGTTTAGCAGATACGCAGTATTTT.